This T cell receptor beta chain is drawn from a study of T cell responses to AZD1222 COVID-19 vaccine. Study context: Second doses at about 4 or about 12 weeks were pooled. Study-wide results and limits: Only a handful of AZD1222 recipients were seropositive at baseline. Reports indicate that nearly half of spike-specific TCRs are directed at unmutated variant regions. After two AZD1222 doses, spike-specific TCR breadth and depth rose versus day 0.

Germline lookup yields CDR1 KGHDR and CDR2 SFDVKD. V dropped 1 base and J dropped 9 bases, with 15 bases sitting between them. CDR3 size: 14 residues. This clone was counted only a few times. Its antigen is currently unknown. Profiled with immunoSEQ multiplex PCR; TCRdb holds only in-frame clones, not every one. The sample carries about 45,000 clones, 80% recorded once. The sample here was peripheral blood, taken on day 0 of AZD1222 vaccination. The receptor's source is an adult in good health. The chain carries TRBV24-1 and TRBJ2-7; a possible D gene is TRBD1 (7 bases). This CDR3 reads CATSDFGSGGRQYF. The DNA of the CDR3 is TGTGCCACCAGTGATTTTGGATCAGGGGGGAGGCAGTACTTC.